The T cell receptor beta chain under discussion was sequenced for a study of blood T cell repertoires in COVID-19. Turning to the study itself: Some COVID-19 samples were acute and others convalescent; all came from the United States, Italy and Spain.

Seattle patients were enrolled during active infection and followed longitudinally. In the study's own analysis: Cell counts per sample came from amplifying reference gene primers. Here immunoSEQ multiplex PCR was the method, and the copy in TCRdb shows in-frame clones only, minus some. The V and J calls and clone size come from that table; D and trimming were worked out from the DNA. The sample records a few hundred thousand clones, about 91% being singletons. This clone was detected once. The CDR3 is made up of 15 amino acids. Trimming pared 3 bases from V and 2 bases from J, leaving 11 bases between. Germline lookup yields CDR1 SEHNR and CDR2 FQNEAQ (reference sequence).

The rearrangement uses TRBV7-9 and TRBJ1-3, with D maybe TRBD1 (5 bases). Sequenced: peripheral blood. The sequence was obtained from a woman aged 25-40 years with COVID-19, enrolled during active disease. The CDR3, as DNA: TGTGCCAGCAGCTTCCCAGGGAAGCCTGGAAACACCATATATTTT. This sequence encodes CASSFPGKPGNTIYF.